The 23 T cell receptor beta chains given below trace back to one sample, sequenced in a study of identical twins. TCRdb itself ran the 5' RACE reads through MiXCR, one entry per CDR3 protein. The table has about 220,000 distinct CDR3 sequences, approximately 8.3% seen once. This sample was also put to use in a study of yellow fever vaccine responses in identical twins.

The sample was memory (CD45RO+) T cells sorted from blood. These TCRs come from a woman aged 18-29 years in good health.

This clonotype was found once. The chain uses TRBV21-1 and TRBJ1-4; the table names TRBD1, a call not compared with the DNA. TRBV21-1 is flagged as a pseudogene. The CDR3 sequence is 13 residues long. DNA of the CDR3: TGTGCCAGCAGCACATCACAGGGGGGAAAACTGTTTTTT. Encoded protein: CASSTSQGGKLFF.

This chain uses TRBV28 with TRBJ1-1, with D tentatively TRBD1 (5 bases). The V end was cut by 7 bases, the J end by 3 bases, with 15 bases between. The CDR3 sequence is 14 residues long. The V gene's germline CDR1 is MDHEN and CDR2 SYDVKM. The CDR3 reads CASTQRGRDTEAFF. In nucleotides, the CDR3 is TGTGCCAGCACCCAACGGGGCAGAGACACTGAAGCTTTCTTT.

This clonotype was detected many times. The V and J genes are TRBV12-3 or TRBV12-4 and TRBJ1-5, with unresolved D. The CDR3 has 14 amino acids. V was clipped by 4 bases and J by 0 bases, with 7 bases between them. The CDR3 loop is CASSYGNSNQPQHF. The CDR3 DNA sequence: TGTGCCAGCAGTTACGGCAATAGCAATCAGCCCCAGCATTTT.

This clonotype was seen ten or more times. CDR3 protein: CSALDSQETQYF. CDR3 DNA sequence: TGCAGCGCTTTGGACAGCCAAGAGACCCAGTACTTC. The chain carries TRBV29-1 and TRBJ2-5, with D possibly TRBD1 on 6 matching bases. CDR3 length: 12 amino acids. Germline lookup yields CDR1 SQVTM and CDR2 ANQGSEA. V gave up 7 bases and J gave up 1 base, with 10 bases separating them.

Only a few counts were recorded for this clonotype. Here the CDR3 reads CASSATRTYGNTIYF. In DNA form, the CDR3 reads TGTGCCAGCAGTGCAACACGTACCTACGGAAACACCATATATTTT. The chain carries TRBV6-1 and TRBJ1-3; D not certain. The CDR3 sequence is 15 residues long. Trimming removed 4 bases at V and 4 bases at J, with 14 bases between. Germline CDR1 is MNHNS and CDR2 is SASEGT.

This clonotype was counted ten times or more. The chain carries TRBV28 and TRBJ2-7; 9 bases agree with TRBD1. The trim removed 6 bases at V and 7 bases at J, leaving 13 bases unmatched. Germline CDR1 and CDR2: MDHEN and SYDVKM. CDR3 size: 15 residues. The CDR3 loop reads CASSRTGGAGGEQYF. The CDR3 region has the DNA TGTGCCAGCAGCCGCACAGGGGGCGCAGGAGGGGAGCAGTACTTC. Together with reference TRBV28 and TRBJ2-7, the CDR3 gives the full variable domain: DVKVTQSSRYLVKRTGEKVFLECVQDMDHENMFWYRQDPGLGLRLIYFSYDVKMKEKGDIPEGYSVSREKKERFSLILESASTNQTSMYLCASSRTGGAGGEQYFGPGTRLTVT.

There are many counts of this clonotype. This chain links TRBV12-3 or TRBV12-4 with TRBJ2-3, with 13 bases lining up with TRBD2. The CDR3 runs 16 residues. The J segment lost 3 bases and the V segment lost 5 bases, leaving 5 bases of the junction unmatched. DNA of the CDR3: TGTGCCAGCAGTACGCGGACTAGCGGGAGAACAGATACGCAGTATTTT. Translating it yields CASSTRTSGRTDTQYF.

This clonotype was recorded many times. The CDR3, as DNA: TGCAGCGTTGGACTAGTGTCCTACAATGAGCAGTTCTTC. Protein sequence: CSVGLVSYNEQFF. The chain is built from TRBV29-1 and TRBJ2-1; a weak D match, TRBD2 (6 bases). Looked up from germline, CDR1 is SQVTM and CDR2 is ANQGSEA. CDR3 length: 13 amino acids. The ends were cut back, 4 bases at V and 1 base at J, with 8 bases in the middle.

This clonotype came up a few times. The chain links TRBV2 to TRBJ2-5, with 8 bases fitting TRBD1. Germline CDR1 is SNHLY and CDR2 is FYNNEI. J was trimmed by 4 bases and V by 1 base; bases with no gene match: 5. The CDR3 runs to 15 residues. The CDR3 DNA reads TGTGCCAGCAGTGAAGGGCAGGGGGCTAGAGAGACCCAGTACTTC. Residues: CASSEGQGARETQYF.

This clonotype was recorded at least ten times. The gene calls are TRBV15 and TRBJ2-2; D not certain. Germline V lookup: CDR1 LNHNV, CDR2 YYDKDF (reference sequence). This CDR3 has 13 residues. Trimming stripped 0 bases from V and 7 bases from J, with 6 bases between. CDR3 in DNA: TGTGCCACCAGCAGAGATGTTGACGGGGAGCTGTTTTTT. This gives the protein CATSRDVDGELFF.

This chain links TRBV18 with TRBJ2-3, with a weak D call TRBD1 (5 bases). There are 16 residues in the CDR3. V was pared by 0 bases and J by 6 bases, with 16 bases between. The V gene's germline CDR1 is KGHSH and CDR2 LQKENI. This chain's CDR3 is CASSPPVFRAGDTQYF. DNA for the CDR3: TGTGCCAGCTCACCACCTGTGTTCAGGGCAGGTGATACGCAGTATTTT.

This clonotype was counted between two and nine times. This rearrangement joins TRBV9 to TRBJ2-2, with 8 bases matching TRBD2. CDR3 length: 15 amino acids. Germline V gene lookup returns CDR1 SGDLS and CDR2 YYNGEE. V trimming: 2 bases; J trimming: 7 bases; junction bases outside the gene matches: 7. The CDR3 DNA is TGTGCCAGCAGCGTTTTCGGGGGGGCCGGCGGGGAGCTGTTTTTT. Its translation is CASSVFGGAGGELFF.

This clonotype was found many times. The rearrangement uses TRBV6-5 and TRBJ1-1; 9 nucleotides match TRBD1. V lost 4 bases to trimming and J lost 4 bases; unmatched junction nucleotides: 13. CDR1 and CDR2 (germline): MNHEY, SVGAGI. This CDR3 region has 17 residues. CDR3: CASSFQLGQGIGTEAFF. CDR3 DNA: TGTGCCAGCAGTTTTCAACTCGGACAGGGGATAGGCACTGAAGCTTTCTTT.

In this sample, this clonotype turned up many times. This sequence joins TRBV12-3 or TRBV12-4 and TRBJ1-1; maybe TRBD1 (5 bases). The CDR3 runs to 13 residues. Trimming removed 2 bases at V and 7 bases at J, with 11 bases between. CDR3 nucleotides: TGTGCCAGCAGTTTACAGACAGTCGATGAAGCTTTCTTT. It encodes CASSLQTVDEAFF.

This clonotype has a handful of counts. The V and J genes are TRBV2 and TRBJ2-3, with TRBD2 matching over 9 bases. Germline trimming cut 2 bases from V and 6 bases from J; bases unmatched to any gene: 6. The CDR3 sequence is 15 residues long. In germline, CDR1 is SNHLY, CDR2 FYNNEI. The CDR3 protein is CASSESAGGDDTQYF. The DNA of the CDR3 is TGTGCCAGCAGTGAATCAGCGGGAGGAGATGATACGCAGTATTTT.

This clonotype has ten or more counts. The chain is built from TRBV5-6 and TRBJ2-3; D is unresolved. The CDR3 runs 11 residues. The V and J ends lost 4 bases and 5 bases respectively, with 5 bases between them. Germline V gene data show CDR1 as SGHDT and CDR2 as YYEEEE. The CDR3 is CASSGIDTQYF. The CDR3 DNA sequence: TGTGCCAGCAGCGGGATAGATACGCAGTATTTT.

This clonotype was seen many times. The V gene is TRBV20-1, the J gene TRBJ2-1; perhaps TRBD2 as D (6 bases). This CDR3 region has 13 residues. The germline V gene encodes CDR1 DFQATT and CDR2 SNEGSKA (reference sequence). V lost 3 bases and J 5 bases, leaving 11 bases between the germline ends. CDR3 DNA: TGCAGTGCTAGGGGTTCTAGCGACAATGAGCAGTTCTTC. It encodes CSARGSSDNEQFF.

The chain links TRBV11-2 to TRBJ2-7; D remains unclear. Germline-derived CDR1 and CDR2 are SGHAT and FQNNGV. This CDR3 has 11 amino acids. Trimming removed 4 bases at V and 4 bases at J, with 5 bases between. CDR3 region: CASSYVYEQYF. For the CDR3, the DNA is TGTGCCAGCAGCTACGTATACGAGCAGTACTTC.

The chain joins TRBV11-2 to TRBJ2-1, with D possibly matching TRBD2 (5 bases). Per germline, CDR1 SGHAT and CDR2 FQNNGV. Trimming shortened V by 5 bases and J by 4 bases, and 24 bases separated the two germline ends. The CDR3 sequence is 18 residues long. CDR3 residues: CASSLRTRPGQSYNEQFF. The CDR3 DNA sequence: TGTGCCAGCAGCCTCAGGACTCGCCCGGGCCAATCATACAATGAGCAGTTCTTC.

This clonotype has just a few counts. The chain recombines TRBV18 with TRBJ1-1; 9 nucleotides align to TRBD1. The J segment lost 1 base and the V segment lost 3 bases, leaving 3 bases of the junction unmatched. This CDR3 contains 15 residues. From germline, CDR1 is KGHSH and CDR2 LQKENI. Here the CDR3 DNA reads TGTGCCAGCTCACCTAGGACAGGGGCGAACACTGAAGCTTTCTTT. Amino acid sequence: CASSPRTGANTEAFF.

This clonotype showed up just a few times. The genes are TRBV7-9 and TRBJ2-7; 11 positions agree with TRBD1. Germline CDR1 SEHNR, CDR2 FQNEAQ (reference sequence). V shed 4 bases, J shed 6 bases, and the junction held 5 bases outside the gene matches. The CDR3 is 14 amino acids. Here the CDR3 reads CASSSRDRGSEQYF. The CDR3, as DNA: TGTGCCAGCAGCTCCCGGGACAGGGGGAGCGAGCAGTACTTC.

V usage is TRBV6-2 or TRBV6-3 and J usage is TRBJ2-1; D may be TRBD1 or TRBD2 (6 bases each). The length of the CDR3 is 15 residues. V was cut by 1 base and J by 2 bases, with 9 bases left in between. Per the germline V gene, CDR1 is MNHEY and CDR2 is SVGEGT. CDR3 protein: CASSYFGGPYNEQFF. CDR3 in DNA: TGTGCCAGCAGTTACTTCGGGGGCCCCTACAATGAGCAGTTCTTC.

This clonotype was observed a few times. The chain uses TRBV7-9 and TRBJ2-1, with D possibly called TRBD1 or TRBD2 (5 bases each). V shed 2 bases and J shed 3 bases, with 11 bases lying between them. The CDR3 length is 15 residues. The germline V gene encodes CDR1 SEHNR and CDR2 FQNEAQ (reference sequence). CDR3 coding DNA: TGTGCCAGCAGCTTAACGGGAAGGGGCTACAATGAGCAGTTCTTC. This codes for CASSLTGRGYNEQFF.